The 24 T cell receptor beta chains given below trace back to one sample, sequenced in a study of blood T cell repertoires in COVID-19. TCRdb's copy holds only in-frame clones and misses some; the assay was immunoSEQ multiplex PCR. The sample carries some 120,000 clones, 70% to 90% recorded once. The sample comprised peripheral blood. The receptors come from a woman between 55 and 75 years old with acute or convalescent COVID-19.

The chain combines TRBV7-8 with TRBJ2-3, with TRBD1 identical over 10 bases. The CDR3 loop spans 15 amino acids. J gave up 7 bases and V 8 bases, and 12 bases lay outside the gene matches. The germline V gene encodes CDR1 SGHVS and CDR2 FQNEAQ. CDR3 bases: TGTGCCAGCTCTCCCGGGACAGGGGCAATTCATACGCAGTATTTT. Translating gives CASSPGTGAIHTQYF. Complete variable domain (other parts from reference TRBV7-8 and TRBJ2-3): GAGVSQSPRYKVAKRGQDVALRCDPISGHVSLFWYQQALGQGPEFLTYFQNEAQLDKSGLPSDRFFAERPEGSVSTLKIQRTQQEDSAVYLCASSPGTGAIHTQYFGPGTRLTVL.

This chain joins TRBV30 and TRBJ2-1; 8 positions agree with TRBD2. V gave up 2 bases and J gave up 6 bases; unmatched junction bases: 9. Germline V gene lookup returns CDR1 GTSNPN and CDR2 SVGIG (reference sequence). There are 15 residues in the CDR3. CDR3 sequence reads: CAWSPGLAGLNEQFF. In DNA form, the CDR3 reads TGTGCCTGGAGTCCGGGGCTAGCGGGCCTCAATGAGCAGTTCTTC.

CDR3 amino acids: CASSTQGNQPQHF. The CDR3 DNA reads as TGTGCCAGCAGTACCCAGGGAAATCAGCCCCAGCATTTT. This chain uses TRBV6-5 with TRBJ1-5, with D possibly being TRBD1 (5 bases). Germline CDR1 and CDR2: MNHEY and SVGAGI. This CDR3 is 13 amino acids long. Trimming pared 5 bases from V and 4 bases from J, leaving 9 bases between.

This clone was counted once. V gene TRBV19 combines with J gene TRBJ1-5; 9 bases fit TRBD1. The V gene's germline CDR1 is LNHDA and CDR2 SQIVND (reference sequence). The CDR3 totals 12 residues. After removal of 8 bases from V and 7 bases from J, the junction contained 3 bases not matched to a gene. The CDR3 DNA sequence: TGTGCCAGTGGGGACAGGGTCCAGCCCCAGCATTTT. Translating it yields CASGDRVQPQHF.

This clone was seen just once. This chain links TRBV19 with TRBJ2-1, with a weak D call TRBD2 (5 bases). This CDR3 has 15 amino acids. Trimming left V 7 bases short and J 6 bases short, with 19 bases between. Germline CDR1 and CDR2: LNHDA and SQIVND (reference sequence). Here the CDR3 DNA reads TGTGCCAGTACCCGGTCAGGCGTCCTAGCCAATGAGCAGTTCTTC. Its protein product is CASTRSGVLANEQFF.

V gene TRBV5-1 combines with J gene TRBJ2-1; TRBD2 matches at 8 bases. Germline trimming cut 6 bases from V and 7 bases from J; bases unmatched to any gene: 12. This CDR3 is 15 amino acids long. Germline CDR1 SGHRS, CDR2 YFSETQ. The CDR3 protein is CASTDASGRWNEQFF. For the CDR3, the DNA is TGCGCCAGCACCGATGCGAGCGGGAGATGGAATGAGCAGTTCTTC. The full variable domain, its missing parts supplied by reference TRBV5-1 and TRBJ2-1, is KAGVTQTPRYLIKTRGQQVTLSCSPISGHRSVSWYQQTPGQGLQFLFEYFSETQRNKGNFPGRFSGRQFSNSRSEMNVSTLELGDSALYLCASTDASGRWNEQFFGPGTRLTVL.

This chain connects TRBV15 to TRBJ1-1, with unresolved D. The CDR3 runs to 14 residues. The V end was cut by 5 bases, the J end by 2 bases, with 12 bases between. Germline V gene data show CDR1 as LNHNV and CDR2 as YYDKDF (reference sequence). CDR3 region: CATSGGGLNTEAFF. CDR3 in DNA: TGTGCCACCAGCGGTGGTGGGCTCAACACTGAAGCTTTCTTT. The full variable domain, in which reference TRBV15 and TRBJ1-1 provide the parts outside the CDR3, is DAMVIQNPRYQVTQFGKPVTLSCSQTLNHNVMYWYQQKSSQAPKLLFHYYDKDFNNEADTPDNFQSRRPNTSFCFLDIRSPGLGDTAMYLCATSGGGLNTEAFFGQGTRLTVV.

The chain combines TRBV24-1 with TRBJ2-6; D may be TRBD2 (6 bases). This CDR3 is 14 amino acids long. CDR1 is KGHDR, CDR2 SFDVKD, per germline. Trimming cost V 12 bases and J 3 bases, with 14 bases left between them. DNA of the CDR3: TGTGCCGTCTCGGCGGGGCTTGGGGCCAACGTCCTGACTTTC. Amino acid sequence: CAVSAGLGANVLTF.

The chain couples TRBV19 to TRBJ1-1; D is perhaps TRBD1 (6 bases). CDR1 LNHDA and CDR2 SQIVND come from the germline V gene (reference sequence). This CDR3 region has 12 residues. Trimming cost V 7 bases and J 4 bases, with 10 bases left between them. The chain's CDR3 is CASTGTFTEAFF. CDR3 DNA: TGTGCCAGTACCGGGACATTCACTGAAGCTTTCTTT.

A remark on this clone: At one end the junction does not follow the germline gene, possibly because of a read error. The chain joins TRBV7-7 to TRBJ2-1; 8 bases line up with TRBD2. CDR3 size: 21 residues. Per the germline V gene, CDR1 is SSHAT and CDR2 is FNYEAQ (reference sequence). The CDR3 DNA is TGTGCTAGCAGCTTAGGGTCGACTAGCGTCTATGGGCGGGAAGCGGACAATGAGCAGTTCTTC. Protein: CASSLGSTSVYGREADNEQFF.

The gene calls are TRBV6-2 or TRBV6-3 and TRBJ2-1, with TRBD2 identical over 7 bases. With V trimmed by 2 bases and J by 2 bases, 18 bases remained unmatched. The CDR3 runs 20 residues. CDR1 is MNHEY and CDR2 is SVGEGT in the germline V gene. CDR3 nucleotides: TGTGCCAGCAGTTACGGTGTGGGAGTGGGGGGGAAGATCCCCTACAATGAGCAGTTCTTC. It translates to CASSYGVGVGGKIPYNEQFF.

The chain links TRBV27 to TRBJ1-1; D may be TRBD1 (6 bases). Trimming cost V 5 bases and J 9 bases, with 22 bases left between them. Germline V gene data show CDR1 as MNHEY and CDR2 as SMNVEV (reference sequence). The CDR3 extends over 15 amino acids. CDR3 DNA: TGTGCCAGCAGTCCAACCTCCATCACAGGGAGCAAAGCTTTCTTT. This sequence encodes CASSPTSITGSKAFF.

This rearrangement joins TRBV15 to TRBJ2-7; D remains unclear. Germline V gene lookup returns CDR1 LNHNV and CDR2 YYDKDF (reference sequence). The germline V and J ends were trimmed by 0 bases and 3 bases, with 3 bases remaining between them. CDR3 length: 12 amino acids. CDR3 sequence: CATSRDHYEQYV. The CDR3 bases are TGTGCCACCAGCAGAGATCACTACGAGCAGTACGTC.

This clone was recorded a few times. The CDR3 DNA follows: TGTGCCAGCTATAGTTCATCCTACGAGCAGTACTTC. It is translated as CASYSSSYEQYF. The gene calls are TRBV27 and TRBJ2-7; D gene ambiguous. This CDR3 contains 12 residues. The V gene lost 8 bases and the J gene lost 1 base, with 9 bases spanning the gap. The germline gives CDR1 MNHEY, CDR2 SMNVEV (reference sequence).

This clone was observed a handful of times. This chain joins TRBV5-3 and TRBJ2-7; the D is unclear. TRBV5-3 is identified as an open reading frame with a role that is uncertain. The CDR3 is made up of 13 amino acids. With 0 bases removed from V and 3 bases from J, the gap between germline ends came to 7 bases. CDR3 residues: CARSLGHFYEQYV. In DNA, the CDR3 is TGTGCCAGAAGCTTGGGACACTTCTACGAGCAGTACGTC.

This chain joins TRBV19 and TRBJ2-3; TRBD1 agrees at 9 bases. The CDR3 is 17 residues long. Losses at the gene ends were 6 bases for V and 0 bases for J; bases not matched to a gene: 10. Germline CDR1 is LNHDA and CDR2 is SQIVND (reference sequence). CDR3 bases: TGTGCCAGTAGGACCGGGACAGGGTCTCCTAGCACAGATACGCAGTATTTT. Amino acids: CASRTGTGSPSTDTQYF. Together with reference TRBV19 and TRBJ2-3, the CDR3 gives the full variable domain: DGGITQSPKYLFRKEGQNVTLSCEQNLNHDAMYWYRQDPGQGLRLIYYSQIVNDFQKGDIAEGYSVSREKKESFPLTVTSAQKNPTAFYLCASRTGTGSPSTDTQYFGPGTRLTVL.

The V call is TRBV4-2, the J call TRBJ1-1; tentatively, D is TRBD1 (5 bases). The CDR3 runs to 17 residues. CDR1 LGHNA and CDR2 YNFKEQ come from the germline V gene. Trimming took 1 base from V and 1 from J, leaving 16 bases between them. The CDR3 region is CASSQGGGGVENTEAFF. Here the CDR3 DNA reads TGTGCCAGCAGCCAAGGGGGCGGGGGAGTAGAGAACACTGAAGCTTTCTTT.

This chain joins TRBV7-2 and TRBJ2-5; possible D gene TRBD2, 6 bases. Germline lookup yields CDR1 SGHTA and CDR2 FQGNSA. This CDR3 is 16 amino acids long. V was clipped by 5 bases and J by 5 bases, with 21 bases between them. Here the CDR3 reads CASSILSGSVRETQYF. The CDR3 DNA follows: TGTGCCAGCAGCATCCTGAGCGGGTCGGTGCGGGAGACCCAGTACTTC.

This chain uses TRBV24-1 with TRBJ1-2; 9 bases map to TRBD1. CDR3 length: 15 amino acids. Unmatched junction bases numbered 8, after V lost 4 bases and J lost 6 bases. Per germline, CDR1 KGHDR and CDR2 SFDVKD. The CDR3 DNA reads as TGTGCCACCAGTGAAGGGGGACAGGGAGATGATGGCTACACCTTC. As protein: CATSEGGQGDDGYTF.

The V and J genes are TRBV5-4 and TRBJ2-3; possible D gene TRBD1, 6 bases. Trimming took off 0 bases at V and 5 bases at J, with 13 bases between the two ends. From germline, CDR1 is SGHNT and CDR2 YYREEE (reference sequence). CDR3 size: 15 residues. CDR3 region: CASSLVGAQEDTQYF. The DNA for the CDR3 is TGTGCCAGCAGCTTGGTGGGGGCCCAGGAAGATACGCAGTATTTT.

CDR3 sequence: CASSPQPGLAGDHEQYF. CDR3 sequence (DNA): TGCGCCAGCAGCCCCCAGCCGGGACTAGCGGGAGACCACGAGCAGTACTTC. The chain combines TRBV4-1 with TRBJ2-7, with 14 bases that match TRBD2. The CDR3 is 17 amino acids. Germline assignment: CDR1 MGHRA and CDR2 YSYEKL. After removal of 4 bases from V and 5 bases from J, the junction contained 10 bases not matched to a gene.

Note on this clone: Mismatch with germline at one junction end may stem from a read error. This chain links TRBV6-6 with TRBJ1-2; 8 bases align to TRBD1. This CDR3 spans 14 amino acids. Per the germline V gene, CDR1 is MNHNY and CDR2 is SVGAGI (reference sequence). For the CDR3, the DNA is TGTGTCAGCAGTTCCCGGACAGGGAACTATGGCTACACCTTC. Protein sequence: CVSSSRTGNYGYTF.

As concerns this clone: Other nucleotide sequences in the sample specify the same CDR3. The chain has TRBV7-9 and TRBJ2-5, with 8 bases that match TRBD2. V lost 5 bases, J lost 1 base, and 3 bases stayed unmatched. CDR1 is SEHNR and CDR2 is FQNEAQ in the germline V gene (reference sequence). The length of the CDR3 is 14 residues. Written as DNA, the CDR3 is TGTGCCAGCAGCCTCGGACTAGCCCAAGAGACCCAGTACTTC. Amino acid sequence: CASSLGLAQETQYF.

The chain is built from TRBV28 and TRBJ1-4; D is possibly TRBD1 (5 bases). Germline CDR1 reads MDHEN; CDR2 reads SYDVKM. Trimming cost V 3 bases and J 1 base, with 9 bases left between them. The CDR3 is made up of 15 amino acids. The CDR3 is CASSLVGGTNEKLFF. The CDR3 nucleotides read TGTGCCAGCAGTTTGGTCGGGGGAACTAATGAAAAACTGTTTTTT.